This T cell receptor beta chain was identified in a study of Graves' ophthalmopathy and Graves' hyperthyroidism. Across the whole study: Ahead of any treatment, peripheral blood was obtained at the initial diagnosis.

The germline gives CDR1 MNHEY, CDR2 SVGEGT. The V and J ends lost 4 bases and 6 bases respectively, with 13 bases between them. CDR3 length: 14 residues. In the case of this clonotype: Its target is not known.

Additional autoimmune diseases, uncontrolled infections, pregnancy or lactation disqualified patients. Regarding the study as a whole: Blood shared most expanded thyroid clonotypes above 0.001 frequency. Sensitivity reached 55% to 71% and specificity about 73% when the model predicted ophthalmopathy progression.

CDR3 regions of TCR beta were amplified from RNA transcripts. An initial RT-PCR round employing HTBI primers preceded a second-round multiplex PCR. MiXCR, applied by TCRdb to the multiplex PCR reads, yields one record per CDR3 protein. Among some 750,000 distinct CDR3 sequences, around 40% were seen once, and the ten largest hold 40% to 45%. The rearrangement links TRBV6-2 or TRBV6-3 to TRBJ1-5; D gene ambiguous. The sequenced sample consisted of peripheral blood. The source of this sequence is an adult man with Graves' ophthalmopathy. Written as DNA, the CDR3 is TGTGCCAGCAGTTTTGGAACTTTAAGTCAGCCCCAGCATTTT. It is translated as CASSFGTLSQPQHF.